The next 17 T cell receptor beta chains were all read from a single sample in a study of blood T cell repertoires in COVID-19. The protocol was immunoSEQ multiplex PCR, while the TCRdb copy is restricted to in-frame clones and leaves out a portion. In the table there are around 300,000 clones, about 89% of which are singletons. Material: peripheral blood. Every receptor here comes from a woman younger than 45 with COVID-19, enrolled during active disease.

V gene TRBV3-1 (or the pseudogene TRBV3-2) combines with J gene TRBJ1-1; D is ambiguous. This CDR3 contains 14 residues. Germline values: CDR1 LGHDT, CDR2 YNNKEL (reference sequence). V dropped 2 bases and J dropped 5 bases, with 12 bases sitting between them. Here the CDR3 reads CASSQSKPGTEAFF. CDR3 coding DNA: TGTGCCAGCAGCCAAAGTAAGCCGGGGACTGAAGCTTTCTTT.

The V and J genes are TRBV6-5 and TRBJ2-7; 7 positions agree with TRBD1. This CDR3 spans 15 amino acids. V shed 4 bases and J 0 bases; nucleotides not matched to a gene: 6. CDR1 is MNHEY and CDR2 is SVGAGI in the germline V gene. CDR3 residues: CASSLGQLYSYEQYF. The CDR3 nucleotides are TGTGCCAGCAGTTTGGGACAGCTCTACTCCTACGAGCAGTACTTC.

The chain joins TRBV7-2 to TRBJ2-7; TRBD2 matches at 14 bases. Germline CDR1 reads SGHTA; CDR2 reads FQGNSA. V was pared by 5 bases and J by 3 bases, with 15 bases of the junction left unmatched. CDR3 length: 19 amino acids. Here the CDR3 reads CASSPLVGRTSGRNYEQYF. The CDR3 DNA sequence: TGTGCCAGCAGCCCACTCGTAGGCAGGACTAGCGGGAGGAACTACGAGCAGTACTTC.

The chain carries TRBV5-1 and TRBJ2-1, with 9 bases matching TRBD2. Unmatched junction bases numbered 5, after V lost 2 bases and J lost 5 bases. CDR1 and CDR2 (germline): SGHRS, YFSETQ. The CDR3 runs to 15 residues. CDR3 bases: TGCGCCAGCAGCTTCCTAGCGGGATTCAACAATGAGCAGTTCTTC. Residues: CASSFLAGFNNEQFF.

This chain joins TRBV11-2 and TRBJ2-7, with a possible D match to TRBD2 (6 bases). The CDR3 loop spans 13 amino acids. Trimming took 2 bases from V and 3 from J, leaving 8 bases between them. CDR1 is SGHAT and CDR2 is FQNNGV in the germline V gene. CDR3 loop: CASSLQGGYEQYF. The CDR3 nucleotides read TGTGCCAGCAGCTTACAGGGAGGCTACGAGCAGTACTTC.

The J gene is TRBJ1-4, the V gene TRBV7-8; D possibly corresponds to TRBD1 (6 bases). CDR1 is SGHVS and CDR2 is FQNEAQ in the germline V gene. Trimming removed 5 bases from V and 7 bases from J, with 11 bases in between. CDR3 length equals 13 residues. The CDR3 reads CASSEDRAEKLFF. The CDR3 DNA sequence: TGTGCCAGCAGCGAGGACAGAGCTGAAAAACTGTTTTTT.

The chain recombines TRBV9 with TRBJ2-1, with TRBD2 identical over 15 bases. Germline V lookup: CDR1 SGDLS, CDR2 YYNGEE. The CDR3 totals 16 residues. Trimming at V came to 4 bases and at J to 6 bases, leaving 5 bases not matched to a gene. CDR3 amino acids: CASSFRTSGRANEQFF. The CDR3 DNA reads TGTGCCAGCAGCTTTCGGACTAGCGGGAGGGCCAATGAGCAGTTCTTC. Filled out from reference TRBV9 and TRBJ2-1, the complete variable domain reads DSGVTQTPKHLITATGQRVTLRCSPRSGDLSVYWYQQSLDQGLQFLIQYYNGEERAKGNILERFSAQQFPDLHSELNLSSLELGDSALYFCASSFRTSGRANEQFFGPGTRLTVL.

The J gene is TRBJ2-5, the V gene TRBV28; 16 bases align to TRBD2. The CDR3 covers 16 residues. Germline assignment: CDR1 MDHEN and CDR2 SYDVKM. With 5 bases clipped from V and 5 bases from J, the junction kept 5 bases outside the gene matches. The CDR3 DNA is TGTGCCAGCAGTCCCCCGGGACTAGCGGGAGGGGAGACCCAGTACTTC. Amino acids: CASSPPGLAGGETQYF.

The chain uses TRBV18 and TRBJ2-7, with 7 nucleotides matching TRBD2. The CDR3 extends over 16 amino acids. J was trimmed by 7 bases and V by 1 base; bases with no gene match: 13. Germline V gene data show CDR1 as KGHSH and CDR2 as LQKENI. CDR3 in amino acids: CASSPRSGGEGLEQYF. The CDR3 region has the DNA TGTGCCAGCTCACCACGGTCGGGGGGAGAAGGACTGGAGCAGTACTTC.

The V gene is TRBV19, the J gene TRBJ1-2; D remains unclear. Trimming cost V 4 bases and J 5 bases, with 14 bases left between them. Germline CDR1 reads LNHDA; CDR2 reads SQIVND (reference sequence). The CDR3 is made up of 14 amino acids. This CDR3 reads CASSTSPGTYGYTF. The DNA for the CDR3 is TGTGCCAGTAGTACCTCTCCGGGAACGTATGGCTACACCTTC.

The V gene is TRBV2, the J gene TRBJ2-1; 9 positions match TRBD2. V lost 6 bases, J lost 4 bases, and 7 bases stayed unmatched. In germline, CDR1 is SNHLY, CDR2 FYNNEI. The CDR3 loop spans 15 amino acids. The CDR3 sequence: CASRRGLANYNEQFF. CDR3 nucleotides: TGTGCCAGCAGAAGAGGACTAGCGAATTACAATGAGCAGTTCTTC.

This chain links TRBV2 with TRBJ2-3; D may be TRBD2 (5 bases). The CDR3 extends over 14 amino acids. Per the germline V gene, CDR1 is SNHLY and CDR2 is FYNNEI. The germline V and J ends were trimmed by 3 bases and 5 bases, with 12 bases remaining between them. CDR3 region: CASSELATGDTQYF. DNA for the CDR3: TGTGCCAGCAGTGAGTTAGCGACGGGAGATACGCAGTATTTT.

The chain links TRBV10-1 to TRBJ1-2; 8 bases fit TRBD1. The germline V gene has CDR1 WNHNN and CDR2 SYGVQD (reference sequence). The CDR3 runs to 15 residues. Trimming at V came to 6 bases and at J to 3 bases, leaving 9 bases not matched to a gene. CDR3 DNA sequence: TGCGCCAGCAGGCAATTCACAGGGGGGGACTATGGCTACACCTTC. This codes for CASRQFTGGDYGYTF.

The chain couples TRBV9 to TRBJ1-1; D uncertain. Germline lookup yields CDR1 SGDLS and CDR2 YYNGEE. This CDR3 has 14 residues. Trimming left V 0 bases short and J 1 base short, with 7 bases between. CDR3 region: CASSVGSRNTEAFF. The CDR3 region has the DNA TGTGCCAGCAGCGTAGGCTCGAGGAACACTGAAGCTTTCTTT.

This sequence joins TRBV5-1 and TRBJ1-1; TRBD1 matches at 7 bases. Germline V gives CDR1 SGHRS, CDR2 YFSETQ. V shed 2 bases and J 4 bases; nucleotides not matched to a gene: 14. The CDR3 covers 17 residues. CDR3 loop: CASSFDREWREITEAFF. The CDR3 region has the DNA TGCGCCAGCAGCTTCGACAGGGAGTGGCGGGAAATCACTGAAGCTTTCTTT.

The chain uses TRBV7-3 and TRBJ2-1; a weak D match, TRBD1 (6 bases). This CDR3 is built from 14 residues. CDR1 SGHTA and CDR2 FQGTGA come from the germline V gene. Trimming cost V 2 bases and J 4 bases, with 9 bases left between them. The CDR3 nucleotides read TGTGCCAGCAGCTTAGGGGGACATTACAATGAGCAGTTCTTC. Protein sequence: CASSLGGHYNEQFF.

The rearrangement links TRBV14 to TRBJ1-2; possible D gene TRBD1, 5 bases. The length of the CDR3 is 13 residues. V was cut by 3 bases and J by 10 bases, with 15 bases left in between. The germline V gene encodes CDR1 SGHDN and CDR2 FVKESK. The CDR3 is CASSQGLWEDYTF. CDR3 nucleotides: TGTGCCAGCAGCCAGGGGCTATGGGAGGACTACACCTTC.